This TCR beta chain was found in a study of cytomegalovirus exposure and HLA in healthy donors. Study-wide results and caveats: Reportedly, TCR beta sequences accurately predicted HLA-A and HLA-B alleles in most subjects.

V lost 3 bases to trimming and J lost 4 bases, with 16 bases between them. Germline V CDR1 and CDR2: SGHNT, YYREEE (reference sequence). The CDR3 totals 15 residues. Of note for this clone: Its antigen is not known.

PCR employed 60 Vbeta and 13 Jbeta primers. Profiling relied on immunoSEQ multiplex PCR, and the TCRdb table lists in-frame clones only, not all of them. The sample has approximately 100,000 clones, and its top ten clones hold roughly 0.64%. This TCR was recovered from a man between 45 and 60 years old in good health and CMV-seronegative. The genes are TRBV5-4 and TRBJ2-5; possibly TRBD1 for D (6 bases). Sequenced sample: PBMCs. The CDR3 DNA is TGTGCCAGCAGCTCCCCTCGACAGGCGGGAGAGACCCAGTACTTC. This encodes CASSSPRQAGETQYF.